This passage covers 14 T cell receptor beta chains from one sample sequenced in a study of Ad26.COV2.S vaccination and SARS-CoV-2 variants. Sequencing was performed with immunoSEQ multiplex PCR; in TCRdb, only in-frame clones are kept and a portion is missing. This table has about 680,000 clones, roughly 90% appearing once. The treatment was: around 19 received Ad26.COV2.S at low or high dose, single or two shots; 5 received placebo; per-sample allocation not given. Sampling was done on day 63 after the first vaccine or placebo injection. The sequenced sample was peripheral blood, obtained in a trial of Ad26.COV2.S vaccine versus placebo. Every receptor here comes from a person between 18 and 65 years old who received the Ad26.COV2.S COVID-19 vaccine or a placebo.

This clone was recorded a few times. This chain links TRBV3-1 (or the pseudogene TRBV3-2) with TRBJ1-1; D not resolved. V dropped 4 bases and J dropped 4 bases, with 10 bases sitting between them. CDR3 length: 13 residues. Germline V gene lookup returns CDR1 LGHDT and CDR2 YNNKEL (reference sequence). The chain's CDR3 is CASSLYRSTEAFF. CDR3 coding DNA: TGTGCCAGCAGCCTATATAGAAGCACTGAAGCTTTCTTT.

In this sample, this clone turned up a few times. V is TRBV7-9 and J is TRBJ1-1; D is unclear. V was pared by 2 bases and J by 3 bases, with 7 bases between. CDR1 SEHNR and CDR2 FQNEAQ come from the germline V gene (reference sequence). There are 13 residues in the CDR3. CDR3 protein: CASSLQEDTEAFF. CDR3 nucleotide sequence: TGTGCCAGCAGCTTACAGGAGGACACTGAAGCTTTCTTT.

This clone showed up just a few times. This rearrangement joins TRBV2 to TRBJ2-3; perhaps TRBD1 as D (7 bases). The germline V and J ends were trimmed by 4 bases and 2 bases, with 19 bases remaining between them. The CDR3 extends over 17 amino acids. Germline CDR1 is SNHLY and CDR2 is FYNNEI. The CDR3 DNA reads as TGTGCCAGCAGTGGGAGGGGGCGCTTTGGACCCACAGATACGCAGTATTTT. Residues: CASSGRGRFGPTDTQYF.

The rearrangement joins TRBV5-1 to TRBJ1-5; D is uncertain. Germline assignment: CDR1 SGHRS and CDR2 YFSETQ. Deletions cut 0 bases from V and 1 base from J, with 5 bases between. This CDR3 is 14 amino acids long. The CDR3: CASSLDWSNQPQHF. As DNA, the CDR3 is TGCGCCAGCAGCTTGGACTGGAGCAATCAGCCCCAGCATTTT.

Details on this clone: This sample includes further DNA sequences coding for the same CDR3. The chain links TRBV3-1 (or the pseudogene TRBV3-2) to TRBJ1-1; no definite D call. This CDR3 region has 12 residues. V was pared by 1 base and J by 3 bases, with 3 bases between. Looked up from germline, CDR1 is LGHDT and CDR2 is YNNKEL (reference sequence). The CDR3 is CASSQGYTEAFF. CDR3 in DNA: TGTGCCAGCAGCCAAGGTTACACTGAAGCTTTCTTT.

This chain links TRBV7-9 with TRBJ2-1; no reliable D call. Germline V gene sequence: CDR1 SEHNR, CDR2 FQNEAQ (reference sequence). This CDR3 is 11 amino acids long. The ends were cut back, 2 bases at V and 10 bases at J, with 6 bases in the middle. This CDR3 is CASSLTTEQFF. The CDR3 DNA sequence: TGTGCCAGCAGCTTAACGACGGAGCAGTTCTTC.

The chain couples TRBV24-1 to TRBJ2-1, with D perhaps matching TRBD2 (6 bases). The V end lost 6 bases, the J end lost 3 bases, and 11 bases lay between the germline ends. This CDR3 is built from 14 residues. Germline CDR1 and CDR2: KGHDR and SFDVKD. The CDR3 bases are TGTGCCACCAGTTCCGCGGGAATCTACAATGAGCAGTTCTTC. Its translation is CATSSAGIYNEQFF.

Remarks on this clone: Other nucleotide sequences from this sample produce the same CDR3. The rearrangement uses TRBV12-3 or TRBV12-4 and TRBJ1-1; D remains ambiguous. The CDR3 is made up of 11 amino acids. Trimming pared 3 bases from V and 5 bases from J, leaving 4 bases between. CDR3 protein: CASSFSTEAFF. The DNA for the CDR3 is TGTGCCAGCAGTTTTTCTACTGAAGCTTTCTTT.

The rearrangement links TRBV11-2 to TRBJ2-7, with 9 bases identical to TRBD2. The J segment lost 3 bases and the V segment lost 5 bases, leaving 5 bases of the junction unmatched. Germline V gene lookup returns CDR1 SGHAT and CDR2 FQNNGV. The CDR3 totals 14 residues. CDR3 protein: CASSPSGRNYEQYF. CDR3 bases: TGTGCCAGCAGCCCGAGCGGGAGGAACTACGAGCAGTACTTC.

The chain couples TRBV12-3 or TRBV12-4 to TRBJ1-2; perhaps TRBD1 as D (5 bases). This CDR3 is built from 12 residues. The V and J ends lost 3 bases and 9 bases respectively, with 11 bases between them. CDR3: CASSLGERSYTF. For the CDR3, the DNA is TGTGCCAGCAGTTTGGGGGAGAGGAGCTACACCTTC.

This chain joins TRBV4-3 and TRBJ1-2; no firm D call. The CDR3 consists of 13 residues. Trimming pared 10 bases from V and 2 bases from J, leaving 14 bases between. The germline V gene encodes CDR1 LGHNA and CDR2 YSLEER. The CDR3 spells CATSARLNYGYTF. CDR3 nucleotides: TGCGCCACCTCGGCCCGATTGAACTATGGCTACACCTTC.

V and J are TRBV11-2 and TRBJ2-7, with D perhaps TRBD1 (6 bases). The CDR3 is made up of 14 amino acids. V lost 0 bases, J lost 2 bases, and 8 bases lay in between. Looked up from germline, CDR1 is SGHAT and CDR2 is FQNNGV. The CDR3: CASSLEGGPYEQYF. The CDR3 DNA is TGTGCCAGCAGCTTAGAAGGGGGACCCTACGAGCAGTACTTC.

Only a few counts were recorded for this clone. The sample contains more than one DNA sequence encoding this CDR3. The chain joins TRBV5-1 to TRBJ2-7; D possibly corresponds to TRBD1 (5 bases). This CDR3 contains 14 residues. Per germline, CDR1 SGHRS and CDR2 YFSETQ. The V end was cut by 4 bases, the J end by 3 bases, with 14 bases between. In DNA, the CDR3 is TGCGCCAGCAGCCCCCAGGGTCTGAGCTACGAGCAGTACTTC. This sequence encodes CASSPQGLSYEQYF. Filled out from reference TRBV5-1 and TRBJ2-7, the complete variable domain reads KAGVTQTPRYLIKTRGQQVTLSCSPISGHRSVSWYQQTPGQGLQFLFEYFSETQRNKGNFPGRFSGRQFSNSRSEMNVSTLELGDSALYLCASSPQGLSYEQYFGPGTRLTVT.

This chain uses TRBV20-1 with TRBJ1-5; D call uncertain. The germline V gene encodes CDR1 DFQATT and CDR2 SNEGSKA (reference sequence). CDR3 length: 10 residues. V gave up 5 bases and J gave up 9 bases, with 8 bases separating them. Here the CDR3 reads CSAGVWPQHF. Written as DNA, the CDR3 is TGCAGTGCTGGAGTTTGGCCCCAGCATTTT.